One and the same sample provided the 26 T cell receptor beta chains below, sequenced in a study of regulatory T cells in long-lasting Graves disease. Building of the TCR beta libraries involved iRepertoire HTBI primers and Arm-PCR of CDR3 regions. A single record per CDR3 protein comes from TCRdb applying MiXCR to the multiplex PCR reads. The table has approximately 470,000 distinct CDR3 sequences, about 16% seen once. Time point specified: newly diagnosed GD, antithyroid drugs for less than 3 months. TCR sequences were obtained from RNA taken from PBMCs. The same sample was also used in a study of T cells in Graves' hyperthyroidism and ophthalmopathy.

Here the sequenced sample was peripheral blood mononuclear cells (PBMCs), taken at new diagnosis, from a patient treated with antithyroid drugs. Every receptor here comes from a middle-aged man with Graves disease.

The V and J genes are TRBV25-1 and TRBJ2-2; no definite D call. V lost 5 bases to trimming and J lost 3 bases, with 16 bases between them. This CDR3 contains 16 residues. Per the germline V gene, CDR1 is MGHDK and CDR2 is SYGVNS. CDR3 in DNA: TGTGCCAGCAGTCTAAGGGTGGCTCCTGACACCGGGGAGCTGTTTTTT. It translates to CASSLRVAPDTGELFF.

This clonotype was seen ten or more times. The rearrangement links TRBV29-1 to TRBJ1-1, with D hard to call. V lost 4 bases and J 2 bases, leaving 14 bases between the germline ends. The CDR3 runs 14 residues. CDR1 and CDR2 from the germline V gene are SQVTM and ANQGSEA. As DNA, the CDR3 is TGCAGCGTTGTTAGCAGGCTCCATAACACTGAAGCTTTCTTT. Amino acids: CSVVSRLHNTEAFF. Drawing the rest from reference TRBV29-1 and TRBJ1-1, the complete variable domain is SAVISQKPSRDICQRGTSLTIQCQVDSQVTMMFWYRQQPGQSLTLIATANQGSEATYESGFVIDKFPISRPNLTFSTLTVSNMSPEDSSIYLCSVVSRLHNTEAFFGQGTRLTVV.

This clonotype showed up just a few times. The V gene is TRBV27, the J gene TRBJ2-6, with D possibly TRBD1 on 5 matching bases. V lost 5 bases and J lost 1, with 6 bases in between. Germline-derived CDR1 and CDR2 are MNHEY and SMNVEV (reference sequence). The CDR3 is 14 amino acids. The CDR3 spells CASSAGSGANVLTF. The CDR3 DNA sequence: TGTGCCAGCAGTGCAGGGTCTGGGGCCAACGTCCTGACTTTC.

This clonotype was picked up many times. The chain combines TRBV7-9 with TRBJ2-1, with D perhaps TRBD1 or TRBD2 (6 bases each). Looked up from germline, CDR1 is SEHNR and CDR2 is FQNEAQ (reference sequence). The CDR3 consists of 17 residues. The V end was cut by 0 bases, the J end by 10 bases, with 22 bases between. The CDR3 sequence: CASSLAYDRLVRGEQFF. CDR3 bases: TGTGCCAGCAGCTTAGCTTACGACAGGCTCGTGCGGGGAGAGCAGTTCTTC.

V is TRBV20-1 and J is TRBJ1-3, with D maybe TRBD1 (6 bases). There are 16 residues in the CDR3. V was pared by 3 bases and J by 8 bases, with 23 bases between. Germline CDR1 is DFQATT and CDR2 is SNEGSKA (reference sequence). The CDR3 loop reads CSASPSWGARGHTIYF. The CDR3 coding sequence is TGCAGTGCTAGCCCCTCATGGGGGGCTCGGGGACACACCATATATTTT.

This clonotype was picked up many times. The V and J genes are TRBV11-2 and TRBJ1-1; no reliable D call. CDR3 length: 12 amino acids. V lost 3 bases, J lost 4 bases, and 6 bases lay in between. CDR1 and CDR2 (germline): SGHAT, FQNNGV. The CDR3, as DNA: TGTGCCAGCAGCTTGGATCCCACTGAAGCTTTCTTT. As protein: CASSLDPTEAFF.

CDR3 loop: CASSLGSFMNTEAFF. CDR3 in DNA: TGCGCCAGCAGCTTGGGGAGTTTCATGAACACTGAAGCTTTCTTT. V gene TRBV5-1 combines with J gene TRBJ1-1; D unclear. The germline V gene encodes CDR1 SGHRS and CDR2 YFSETQ. V gave up 0 bases and J gave up 0 bases, with 9 bases separating them. The CDR3 contains 15 residues.

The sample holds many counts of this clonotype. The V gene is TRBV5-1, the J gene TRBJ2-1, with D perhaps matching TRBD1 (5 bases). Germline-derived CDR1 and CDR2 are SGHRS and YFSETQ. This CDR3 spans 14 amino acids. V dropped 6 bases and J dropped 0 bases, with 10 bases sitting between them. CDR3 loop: CASTSDSSYNEQFF. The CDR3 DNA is TGCGCCAGCACTTCTGACAGCTCCTACAATGAGCAGTTCTTC.

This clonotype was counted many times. The CDR3 is CSARPGGAGGEQYF. CDR3 DNA: TGCAGTGCTCGTCCCGGCGGAGCGGGAGGCGAGCAGTACTTC. The chain links TRBV20-1 to TRBJ2-7; TRBD2 aligns across 9 bases. Germline CDR1 and CDR2: DFQATT and SNEGSKA (reference sequence). This CDR3 region has 14 residues. Germline trimming cut 5 bases from V and 6 bases from J; bases unmatched to any gene: 11.

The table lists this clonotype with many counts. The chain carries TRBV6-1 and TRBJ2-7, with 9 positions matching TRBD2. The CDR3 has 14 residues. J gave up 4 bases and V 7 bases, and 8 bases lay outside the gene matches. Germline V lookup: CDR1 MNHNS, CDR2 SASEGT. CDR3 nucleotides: TGTGCCAGCAAAGCGACTAGCGGATGGTACGAGCAGTACTTC. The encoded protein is CASKATSGWYEQYF.

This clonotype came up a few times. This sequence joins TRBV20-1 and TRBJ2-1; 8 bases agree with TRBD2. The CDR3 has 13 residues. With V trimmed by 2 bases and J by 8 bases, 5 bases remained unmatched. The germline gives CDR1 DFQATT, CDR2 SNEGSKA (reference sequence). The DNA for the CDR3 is TGCAGTGCTAGATCCAGCGGGAGCCATGAGCAGTTCTTC. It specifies CSARSSGSHEQFF.

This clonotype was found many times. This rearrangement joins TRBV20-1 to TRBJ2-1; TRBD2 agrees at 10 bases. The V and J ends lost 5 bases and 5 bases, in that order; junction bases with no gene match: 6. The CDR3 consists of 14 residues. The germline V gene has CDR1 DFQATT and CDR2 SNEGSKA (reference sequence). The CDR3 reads CSAVSGRANNEQFF. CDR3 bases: TGCAGTGCTGTCAGCGGGAGGGCCAACAATGAGCAGTTCTTC.

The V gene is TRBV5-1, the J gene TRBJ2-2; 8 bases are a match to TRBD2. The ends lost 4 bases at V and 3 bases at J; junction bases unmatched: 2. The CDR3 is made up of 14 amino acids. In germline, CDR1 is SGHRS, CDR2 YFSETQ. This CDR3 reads CASSPGLDTGELFF. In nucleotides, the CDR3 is TGCGCCAGCAGCCCGGGACTAGACACCGGGGAGCTGTTTTTT.

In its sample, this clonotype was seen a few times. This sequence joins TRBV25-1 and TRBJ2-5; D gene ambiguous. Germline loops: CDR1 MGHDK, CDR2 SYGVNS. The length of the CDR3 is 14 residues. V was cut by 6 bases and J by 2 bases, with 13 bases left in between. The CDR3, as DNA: TGTGCCAGCAGCCGCCCCGGGCCTCAAGAGACCCAGTACTTC. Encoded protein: CASSRPGPQETQYF.

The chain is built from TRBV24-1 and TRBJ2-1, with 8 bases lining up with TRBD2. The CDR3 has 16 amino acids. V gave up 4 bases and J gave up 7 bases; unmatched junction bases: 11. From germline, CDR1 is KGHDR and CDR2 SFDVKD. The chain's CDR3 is CATSDLGTRSSNEQFF. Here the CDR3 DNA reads TGTGCCACCAGTGACCTAGGGACTAGAAGTAGTAATGAGCAGTTCTTC.

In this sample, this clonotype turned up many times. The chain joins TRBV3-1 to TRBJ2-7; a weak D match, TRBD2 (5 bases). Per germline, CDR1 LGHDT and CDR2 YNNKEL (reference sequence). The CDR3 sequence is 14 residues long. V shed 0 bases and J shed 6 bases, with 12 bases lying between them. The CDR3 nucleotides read TGTGCCAGCAGCCAAGATCAAGCGGCCGGCGAGCAGTACTTC. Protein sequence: CASSQDQAAGEQYF.

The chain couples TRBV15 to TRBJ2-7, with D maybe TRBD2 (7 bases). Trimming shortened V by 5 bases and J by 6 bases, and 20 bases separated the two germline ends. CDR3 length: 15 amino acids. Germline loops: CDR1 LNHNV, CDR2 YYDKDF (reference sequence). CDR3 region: CATSPVVGGLGEQYF. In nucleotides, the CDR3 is TGTGCCACCAGCCCCGTGGTCGGGGGGCTCGGCGAGCAGTACTTC. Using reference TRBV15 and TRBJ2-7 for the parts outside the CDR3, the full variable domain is DAMVIQNPRYQVTQFGKPVTLSCSQTLNHNVMYWYQQKSSQAPKLLFHYYDKDFNNEADTPDNFQSRRPNTSFCFLDIRSPGLGDTAMYLCATSPVVGGLGEQYFGPGTRLTVT.

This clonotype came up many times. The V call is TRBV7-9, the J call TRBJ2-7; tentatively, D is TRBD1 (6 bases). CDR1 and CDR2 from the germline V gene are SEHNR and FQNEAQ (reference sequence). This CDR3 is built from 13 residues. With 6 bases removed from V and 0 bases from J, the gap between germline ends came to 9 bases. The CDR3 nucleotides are TGTGCCAGCAGTCAGGGGATCTCCTACGAGCAGTACTTC. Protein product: CASSQGISYEQYF. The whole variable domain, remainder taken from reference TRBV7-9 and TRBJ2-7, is DTGVSQNPRHKITKRGQNVTFRCDPISEHNRLYWYRQTLGQGPEFLTYFQNEAQLEKSRLLSDRFSAERPKGSFSTLEIQRTEQGDSAMYLCASSQGISYEQYFGPGTRLTVT.

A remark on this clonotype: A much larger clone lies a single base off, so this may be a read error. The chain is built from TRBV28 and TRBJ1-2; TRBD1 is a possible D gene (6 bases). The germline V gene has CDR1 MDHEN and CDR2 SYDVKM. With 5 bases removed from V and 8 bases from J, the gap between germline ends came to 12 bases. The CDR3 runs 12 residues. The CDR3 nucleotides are TGTGCCAGCAGTGGACAGAGATACGGCTACACCTTC. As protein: CASSGQRYGYTF.

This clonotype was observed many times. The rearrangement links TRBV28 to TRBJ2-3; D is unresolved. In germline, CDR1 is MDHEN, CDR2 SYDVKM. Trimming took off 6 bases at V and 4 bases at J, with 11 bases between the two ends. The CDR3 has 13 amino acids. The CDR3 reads CASRTITPDTQYF. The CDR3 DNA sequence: TGTGCCAGCAGGACCATCACTCCAGATACGCAGTATTTT. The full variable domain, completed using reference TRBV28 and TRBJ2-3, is DVKVTQSSRYLVKRTGEKVFLECVQDMDHENMFWYRQDPGLGLRLIYFSYDVKMKEKGDIPEGYSVSREKKERFSLILESASTNQTSMYLCASRTITPDTQYFGPGTRLTVL.

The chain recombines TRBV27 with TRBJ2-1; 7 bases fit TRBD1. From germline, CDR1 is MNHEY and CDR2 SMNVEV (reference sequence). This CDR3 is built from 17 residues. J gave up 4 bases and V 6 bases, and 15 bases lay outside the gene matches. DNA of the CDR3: TGTGCCAGCAGCTTTTCTACAGGGGTTCTTGGTTACAATGAGCAGTTCTTC. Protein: CASSFSTGVLGYNEQFF.

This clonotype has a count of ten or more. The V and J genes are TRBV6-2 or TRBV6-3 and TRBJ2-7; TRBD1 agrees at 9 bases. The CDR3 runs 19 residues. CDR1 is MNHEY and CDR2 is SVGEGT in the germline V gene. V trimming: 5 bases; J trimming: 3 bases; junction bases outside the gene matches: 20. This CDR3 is CASSVLRDRAEKSNYEQYF. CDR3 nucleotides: TGTGCCAGCAGTGTCCTCCGGGACAGGGCGGAGAAATCCAACTACGAGCAGTACTTC.

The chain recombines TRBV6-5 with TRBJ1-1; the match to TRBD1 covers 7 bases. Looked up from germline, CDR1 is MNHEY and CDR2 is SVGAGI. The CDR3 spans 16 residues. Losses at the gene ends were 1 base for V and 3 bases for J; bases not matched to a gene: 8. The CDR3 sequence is CASSYFPGGTDTEAFF. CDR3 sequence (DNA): TGTGCCAGCAGTTACTTTCCAGGGGGTACGGACACTGAAGCTTTCTTT.

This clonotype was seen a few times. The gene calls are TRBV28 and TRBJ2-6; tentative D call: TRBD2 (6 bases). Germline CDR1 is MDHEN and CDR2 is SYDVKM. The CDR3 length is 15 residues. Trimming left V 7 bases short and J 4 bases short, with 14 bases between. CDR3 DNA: TGTGCCAGCAATAAAGGGGCGGGGGGGGCCAACGTCCTGACTTTC. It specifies CASNKGAGGANVLTF.

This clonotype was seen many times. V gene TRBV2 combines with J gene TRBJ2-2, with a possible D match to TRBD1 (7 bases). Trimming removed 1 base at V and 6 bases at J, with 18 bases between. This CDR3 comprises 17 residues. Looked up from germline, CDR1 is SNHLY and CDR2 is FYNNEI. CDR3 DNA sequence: TGTGCCAGCAGTGAAGTCAGGGGGGCTTCCGTACCCGGGGAGCTGTTTTTT. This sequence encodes CASSEVRGASVPGELFF.

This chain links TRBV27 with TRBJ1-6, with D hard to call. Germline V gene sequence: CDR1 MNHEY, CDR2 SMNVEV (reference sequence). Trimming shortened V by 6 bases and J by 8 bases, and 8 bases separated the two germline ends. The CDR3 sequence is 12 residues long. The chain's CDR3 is CASRHTDSPLHF. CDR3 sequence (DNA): TGTGCCAGCAGACATACTGATTCACCCCTCCACTTT.